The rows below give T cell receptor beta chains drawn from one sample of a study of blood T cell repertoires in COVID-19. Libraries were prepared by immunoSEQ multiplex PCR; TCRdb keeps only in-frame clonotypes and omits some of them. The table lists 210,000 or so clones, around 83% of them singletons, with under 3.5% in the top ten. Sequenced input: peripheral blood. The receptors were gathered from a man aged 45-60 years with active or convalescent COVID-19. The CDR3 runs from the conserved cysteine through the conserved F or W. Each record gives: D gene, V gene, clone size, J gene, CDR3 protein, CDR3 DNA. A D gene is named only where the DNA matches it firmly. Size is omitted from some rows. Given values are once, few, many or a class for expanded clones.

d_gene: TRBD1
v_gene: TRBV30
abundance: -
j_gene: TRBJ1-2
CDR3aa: CAWSRGQTLVNYGYTF
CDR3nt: TGTGCCTGGAGCCGGGGACAGACTCTGGTAAACTATGGCTACACCTTC

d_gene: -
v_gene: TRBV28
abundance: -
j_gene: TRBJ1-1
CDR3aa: CASSLPLSVVTEAFF
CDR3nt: TGTGCCAGCAGTCTGCCTCTCTCGGTGGTCACTGAAGCTTTCTTT

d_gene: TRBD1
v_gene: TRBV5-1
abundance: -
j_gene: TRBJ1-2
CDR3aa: CASSLDRDRVVYTF
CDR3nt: TGCGCCAGCAGCTTGGACCGGGACAGGGTCGTCTACACCTTC

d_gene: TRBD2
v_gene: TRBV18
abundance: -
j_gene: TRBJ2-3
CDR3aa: CASSPPGLAGADTQYF
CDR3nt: TGTGCCAGCTCACCGCCCGGACTAGCGGGAGCAGATACGCAGTATTTT

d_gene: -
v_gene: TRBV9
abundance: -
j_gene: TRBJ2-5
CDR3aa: CASSVTGLGETQYF
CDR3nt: TGTGCCAGCAGCGTAACAGGGCTGGGAGAGACCCAGTACTTC

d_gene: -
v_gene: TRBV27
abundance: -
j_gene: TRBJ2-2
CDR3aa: CASSPGAGELFF
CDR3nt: TGTGCCAGCAGTCCCGGGGCCGGGGAGCTGTTTTTT

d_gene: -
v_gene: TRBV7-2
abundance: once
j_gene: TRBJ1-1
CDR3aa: CASSPDRRNTEAFF
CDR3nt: TGTGCCAGCAGCCCTGACAGAAGGAACACTGAAGCTTTCTTT

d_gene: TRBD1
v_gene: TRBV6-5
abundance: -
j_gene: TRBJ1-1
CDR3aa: CASSRDRGLNTEAFF
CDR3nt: TGTGCCAGCAGTCGGGACAGGGGGTTGAACACTGAAGCTTTCTTT

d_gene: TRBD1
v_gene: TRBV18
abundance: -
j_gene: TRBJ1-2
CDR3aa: CASSPGQGAGGYTF
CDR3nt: TGTGCCAGCTCACCGGGACAGGGGGCCGGCGGCTACACCTTC

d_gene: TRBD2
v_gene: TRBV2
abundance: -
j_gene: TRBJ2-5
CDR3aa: CASSVMKGTSAQRGQETQYF
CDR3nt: TGTGCCAGCAGTGTAATGAAGGGGACTAGCGCCCAGAGGGGCCAAGAGACCCAGTACTTC

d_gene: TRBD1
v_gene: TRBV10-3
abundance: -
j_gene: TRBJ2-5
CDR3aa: CAISESTGGETQYF
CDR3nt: TGTGCCATCAGTGAGTCGACAGGGGGAGAGACCCAGTACTTC

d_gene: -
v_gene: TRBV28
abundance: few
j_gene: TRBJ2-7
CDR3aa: CASSSYPYEQYF
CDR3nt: TGTGCCAGCAGTTCGTATCCCTACGAGCAGTACTTC

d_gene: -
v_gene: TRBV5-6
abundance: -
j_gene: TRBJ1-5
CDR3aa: CASSSGGNQPQHF
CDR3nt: TGTGCCAGCAGCTCAGGGGGCAATCAGCCCCAGCATTTT

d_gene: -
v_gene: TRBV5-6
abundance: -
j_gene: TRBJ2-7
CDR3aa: CASSRTRGAAYEQYF
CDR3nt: TGTGCCAGCAGTCGAACCCGCGGAGCCGCCTACGAGCAGTACTTC

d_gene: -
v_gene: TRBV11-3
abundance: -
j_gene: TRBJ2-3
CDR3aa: CASSSSYTDTQYF
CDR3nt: TGTGCCAGCAGTAGCTCCTACACAGATACGCAGTATTTT

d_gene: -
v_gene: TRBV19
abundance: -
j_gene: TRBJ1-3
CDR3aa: CASNPRTEGRGNTIYF
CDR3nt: TGTGCCAGTAATCCCAGGACAGAGGGGCGTGGAAACACCATATATTTT

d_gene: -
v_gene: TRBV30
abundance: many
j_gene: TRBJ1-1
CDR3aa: CARDTLNTEAFF
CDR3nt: TGTGCCAGGGACACGTTGAACACTGAAGCTTTCTTT

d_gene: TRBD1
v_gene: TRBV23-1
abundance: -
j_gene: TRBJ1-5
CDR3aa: CASSQSSRGPNNQPQHF
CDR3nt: TGCGCCAGCAGTCAATCGTCCAGGGGGCCGAACAATCAGCCCCAGCATTTT

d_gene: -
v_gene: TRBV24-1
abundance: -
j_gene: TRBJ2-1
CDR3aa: CATSGPSSPSYNEQFF
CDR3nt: TGTGCCACCAGCGGACCTAGCTCTCCATCCTACAATGAGCAGTTCTTC

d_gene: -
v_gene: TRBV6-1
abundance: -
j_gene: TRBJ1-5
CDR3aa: CASSEGGVGQPQHF
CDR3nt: TGTGCCAGCAGTGAAGGCGGGGTTGGTCAGCCCCAGCATTTT

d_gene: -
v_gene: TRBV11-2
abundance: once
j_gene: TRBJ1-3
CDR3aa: CASSLKSQGGNTIYF
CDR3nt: TGTGCCAGCAGCTTAAAATCCCAGGGAGGAAACACCATATATTTT

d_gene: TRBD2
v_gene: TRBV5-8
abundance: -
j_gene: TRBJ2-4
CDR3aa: CASSSGLAGGIGDIQYF
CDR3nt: TGTGCCAGCAGCTCGGGACTAGCGGGAGGGATAGGAGACATTCAGTACTTC

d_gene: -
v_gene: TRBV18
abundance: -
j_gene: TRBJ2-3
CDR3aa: CASSPPTVADTQYF
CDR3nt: TGTGCCAGCTCACCACCTACAGTAGCAGATACGCAGTATTTT

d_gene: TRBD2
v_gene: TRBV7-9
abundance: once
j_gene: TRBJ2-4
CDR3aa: CASSVSSGRAFVKNIQYF
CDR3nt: TGTGCCAGCAGCGTATCTAGCGGGAGGGCCTTTGTCAAAAACATTCAGTACTTC

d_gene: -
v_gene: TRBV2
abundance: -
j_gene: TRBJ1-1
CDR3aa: CASSDRRSTEAFF
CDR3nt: TGTGCCAGCAGTGACAGGAGGTCCACTGAAGCTTTCTTT

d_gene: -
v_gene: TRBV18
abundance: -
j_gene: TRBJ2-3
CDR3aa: CASSLYRGTDTQYF
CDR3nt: TGTGCCAGCTCACTTTACAGGGGCACAGATACGCAGTATTTT

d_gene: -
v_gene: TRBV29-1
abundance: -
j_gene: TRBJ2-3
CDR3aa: CSVGAPTTDTQYF
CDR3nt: TGCAGCGTTGGGGCTCCAACCACGGATACGCAGTATTTT

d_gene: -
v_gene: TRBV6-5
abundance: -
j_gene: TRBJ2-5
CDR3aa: CASSSGISKETQYF
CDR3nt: TGTGCCAGCAGTTCCGGGATATCGAAAGAGACCCAGTACTTC

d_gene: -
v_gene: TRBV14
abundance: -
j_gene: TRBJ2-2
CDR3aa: CASSQDLAPGELFF
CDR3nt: TGTGCCAGCAGCCAAGATTTGGCCCCCGGGGAGCTGTTTTTT

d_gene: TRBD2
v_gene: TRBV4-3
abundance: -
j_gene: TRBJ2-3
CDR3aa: CASSQDLAGLRADTQYF
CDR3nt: TGCGCCAGCAGCCAAGATCTAGCGGGGCTTCGGGCAGATACGCAGTATTTT

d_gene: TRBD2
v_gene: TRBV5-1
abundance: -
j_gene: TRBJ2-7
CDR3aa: CASSLLKAGGPEEQYF
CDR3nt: TGCGCCAGCAGCTTGTTGAAGGCGGGAGGGCCGGAAGAGCAGTACTTC

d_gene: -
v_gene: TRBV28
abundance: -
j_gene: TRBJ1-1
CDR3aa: CASSEPTGAEAEAFF
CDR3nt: TGTGCCAGCAGTGAGCCGACAGGCGCTGAGGCTGAAGCTTTCTTT

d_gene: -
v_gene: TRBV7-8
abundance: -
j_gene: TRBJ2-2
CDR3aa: CASSPPAAATGELFF
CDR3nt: TGTGCCAGCAGCCCACCCGCGGCAGCTACCGGGGAGCTGTTTTTT

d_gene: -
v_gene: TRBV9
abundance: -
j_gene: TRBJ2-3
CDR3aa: CASSEGAGGLSTDTQYF
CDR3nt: TGTGCCAGCAGCGAGGGGGCGGGGGGCCTGAGCACAGATACGCAGTATTTT

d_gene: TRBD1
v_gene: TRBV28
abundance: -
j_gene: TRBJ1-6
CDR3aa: CAVRDRNNSPLHF
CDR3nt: TGTGCCGTGCGGGACAGAAATAATTCACCCCTCCACTTT